Shown below are 7 T cell receptor beta chains from a single sample sequenced in a study of blood T cell repertoires in COVID-19. The assay was immunoSEQ multiplex PCR, and TCRdb's table has in-frame clones only and misses some. The repertoire has 350,000 to 450,000 clones, more than 85% of them found once; the top ten carry around 3%. The sequenced material came from peripheral blood. Receptors were obtained from a human donor in a cohort sampled during active COVID-19.

This clone was found once. V and J are TRBV7-9 and TRBJ2-7, with a possible D match to TRBD2 (7 bases). Per germline, CDR1 SEHNR and CDR2 FQNEAQ (reference sequence). Trimming shortened V by 5 bases and J by 3 bases, and 17 bases separated the two germline ends. This CDR3 has 15 amino acids. CDR3 sequence: CASSKGGGYNYEQYF. The CDR3 DNA sequence: TGTGCCAGCAGCAAGGGAGGGGGGTATAACTACGAGCAGTACTTC.

The chain is built from TRBV7-3 and TRBJ2-2, with D possibly TRBD1 on 6 matching bases. Germline V lookup: CDR1 SGHTA, CDR2 FQGTGA. The CDR3 length is 15 residues. V shed 4 bases and J shed 8 bases, with 17 bases lying between them. CDR3 loop: CASSSIGAGDGELFF. CDR3 in DNA: TGTGCCAGCAGCTCGATCGGGGCAGGGGATGGGGAGCTGTTTTTT. Combining the CDR3 with reference TRBV7-3 and TRBJ2-2 gives the whole variable domain GAGVSQTPSNKVTEKGKYVELRCDPISGHTALYWYRQSLGQGPEFLIYFQGTGAADDSGLPNDRFFAVRPEGSVSTLKIQRTERGDSAVYLCASSSIGAGDGELFFGEGSRLTVL.

The gene calls are TRBV3-1 (or the pseudogene TRBV3-2) and TRBJ2-3; maybe TRBD1 (6 bases). The CDR3 runs 17 residues. V was pared by 0 bases and J by 2 bases, with 15 bases between. Germline V gene lookup returns CDR1 LGHDT and CDR2 YNNKEL (reference sequence). The chain's CDR3 is CASSQELRAGVTDTQYF. DNA of the CDR3: TGTGCCAGCAGCCAAGAGCTGCGTGCAGGGGTCACAGATACGCAGTATTTT.

The gene calls are TRBV30 and TRBJ1-2; D is undetermined. This CDR3 has 12 amino acids. V gave up 2 bases and J gave up 8 bases, with 12 bases separating them. CDR1 and CDR2 (germline): GTSNPN, SVGIG (reference sequence). CDR3 DNA sequence: TGTGCCTGGAGTTTTCGGGGAGTGGGCTACACCTTC. This encodes CAWSFRGVGYTF. The full variable domain, its missing parts supplied by reference TRBV30 and TRBJ1-2, is SQTIHQWPATLVQPVGSPLSLECTVEGTSNPNLYWYRQAAGRGLQLLFYSVGIGQISSEVPQNLSASRPQDRQFILSSKKLLLSDSGFYLCAWSFRGVGYTFGSGTRLTVV.

This rearrangement joins TRBV9 to TRBJ2-3; tentatively, D is TRBD1 (6 bases). Trimming removed 0 bases at V and 1 base at J, with 6 bases between. The CDR3 sequence is 14 residues long. Germline V lookup: CDR1 SGDLS, CDR2 YYNGEE. The CDR3 is CASSVGTGTDTQYF. The DNA of the CDR3 is TGTGCCAGCAGCGTAGGGACAGGCACAGATACGCAGTATTTT.

This clone is a singleton in its sample. The chain carries TRBV30 and TRBJ2-3; 10 bases align to TRBD2. V lost 2 bases and J lost 3; bases outside the gene matches: 8. This CDR3 is built from 16 residues. Germline V gene lookup returns CDR1 GTSNPN and CDR2 SVGIG (reference sequence). CDR3 bases: TGTGCCTGGAGTTGGGAGCGGGGGGGCATGACAGATACGCAGTATTTT. Translation gives CAWSWERGGMTDTQYF. The whole variable domain, remainder taken from reference TRBV30 and TRBJ2-3, is SQTIHQWPATLVQPVGSPLSLECTVEGTSNPNLYWYRQAAGRGLQLLFYSVGIGQISSEVPQNLSASRPQDRQFILSSKKLLLSDSGFYLCAWSWERGGMTDTQYFGPGTRLTVL.

This clone was counted once. V usage is TRBV29-1 and J usage is TRBJ2-2; 7 bases line up with TRBD2. Unmatched junction bases numbered 7, after V lost 7 bases and J lost 2 bases. Germline V gene sequence: CDR1 SQVTM, CDR2 ANQGSEA. The CDR3 is made up of 14 amino acids. CDR3 protein: CSGGGGANTGELFF. CDR3 in DNA: TGCAGCGGCGGGGGTGGGGCTAACACCGGGGAGCTGTTTTTT.